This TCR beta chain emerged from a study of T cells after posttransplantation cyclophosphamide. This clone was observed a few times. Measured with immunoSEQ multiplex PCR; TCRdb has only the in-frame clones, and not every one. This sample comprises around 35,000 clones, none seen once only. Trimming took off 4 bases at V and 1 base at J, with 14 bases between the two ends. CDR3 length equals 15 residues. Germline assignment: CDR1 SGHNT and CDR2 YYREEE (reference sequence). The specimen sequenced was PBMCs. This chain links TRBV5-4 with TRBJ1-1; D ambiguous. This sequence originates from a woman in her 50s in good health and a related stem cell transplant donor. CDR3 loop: CASSPFYQANTEAFF. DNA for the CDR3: TGTGCCAGCAGCCCTTTTTATCAAGCGAACACTGAAGCTTTCTTT. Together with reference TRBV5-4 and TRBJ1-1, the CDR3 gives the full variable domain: ETGVTQSPTHLIKTRGQQVTLRCSSQSGHNTVSWYQQALGQGPQFIFQYYREEENGRGNFPPRFSGLQFPNYSSELNVNALELDDSALYLCASSPFYQANTEAFFGQGTRLTVV.